Shown below are 14 T cell receptor beta chains from a single sample sequenced in a study of T cells in Graves' hyperthyroidism and ophthalmopathy (dated by TCRdb to about 2019). The receptor library was made with multiplex PCR. The data were produced on an Illumina HiSeq 2000. The TCR beta CDR3 regions were amplified from the RNA transcripts. A first-round RT-PCR of the TCR CDR3 used the HTBI primer set with the Qiagen OneStep RT-PCR kit. The public reads were run again by TCRdb, first through fastp at Q25 and then through MiXCR, and only productive beta chains were kept. All rows with the same CDR3 protein become a single entry with the most common DNA and genes. The sample includes more than 450,000 distinct CDR3 sequences, with around 15% observed a single time. Roughly 14% of the sample belongs to the ten largest clones. The material sequenced was blood. Every receptor here comes from a woman in her thirties or forties with Graves' hyperthyroidism.

This clonotype occurred many times. This chain uses TRBV18 with TRBJ1-4; tentative D call: TRBD1 (5 bases). Germline V gives CDR1 KGHSH, CDR2 LQKENI. The V end was cut by 1 base, the J end by 7 bases, with 10 bases between. The CDR3 length is 14 residues. Here the CDR3 DNA reads TGTGCCAGCTCACCACAGGGGAAAGGTGAAAAACTGTTTTTT. It is translated as CASSPQGKGEKLFF.

The V gene is TRBV11-3, the J gene TRBJ1-4; TRBD1 agrees at 7 bases. Looked up from germline, CDR1 is SGHNT and CDR2 is YENEEA. Trimming removed 5 bases from V and 8 bases from J; junction bases left unmatched: 8. This CDR3 is 14 amino acids long. The CDR3 DNA reads TGTGCCAGCAGCCCTGGGACAGTCAGAGAAAAACTGTTTTTT. It is translated as CASSPGTVREKLFF.

This rearrangement joins TRBV28 to TRBJ2-5; TRBD2 might be the D (6 bases). The CDR3 contains 15 residues. Germline lookup yields CDR1 MDHEN and CDR2 SYDVKM. V lost 7 bases, J lost 5 bases, and 20 bases lay in between. The CDR3 region is CASTHIEGGKETQYF. CDR3 coding DNA: TGTGCCAGCACACACATCGAGGGAGGAAAGGAGACCCAGTACTTC.

The rearrangement joins TRBV12-3 or TRBV12-4 to TRBJ2-7; 9 bases match TRBD2. The V gene end was trimmed by 6 bases and the J gene end by 4 bases; junction bases not matched to a gene: 10. This CDR3 is built from 15 residues. CDR3 nucleotide sequence: TGTGCCAGCAGCTCCTCCGGGACTAGCCTTTACGAGCAGTACTTC. Encoded protein: CASSSSGTSLYEQYF.

This clonotype showed up many times. This chain joins TRBV3-1 and TRBJ2-7, with 8 nucleotides matching TRBD2. Germline V lookup: CDR1 LGHDT, CDR2 YNNKEL (reference sequence). This CDR3 has 15 amino acids. The junction had 12 bases not matched to a gene; V was cut back by 4 bases and J by 7 bases. The CDR3 sequence is CASSPHGTSLSEQYF. In DNA, the CDR3 is TGTGCCAGCAGCCCCCACGGGACTAGTTTGAGTGAGCAGTACTTC.

The J gene is TRBJ1-5, the V gene TRBV28; D is undetermined. This CDR3 region has 11 residues. The germline V gene has CDR1 MDHEN and CDR2 SYDVKM. Trimming shortened V by 8 bases and J by 7 bases, and 9 bases separated the two germline ends. CDR3 loop: CASAGSQPQHF. The CDR3 DNA follows: TGTGCCAGCGCGGGGAGCCAGCCCCAGCATTTT.

This clonotype has at least ten counts. CDR3 residues: CSALLAGVETQYF. The DNA of the CDR3 is TGCAGTGCCCTACTAGCGGGAGTAGAGACCCAGTACTTC. The chain is built from TRBV20-1 and TRBJ2-5, with 11 bases fitting TRBD2. The V segment lost 6 bases and the J segment 4 bases; nucleotides outside the gene matches: 4. CDR1 and CDR2 (germline): DFQATT, SNEGSKA (reference sequence). This CDR3 contains 13 residues.

A few counts support this clonotype. The J gene is TRBJ2-3, the V gene TRBV29-1; D gene ambiguous. V was pared by 1 base and J by 6 bases, with 11 bases between. Germline CDR1 SQVTM, CDR2 ANQGSEA. The CDR3 is 13 amino acids. The CDR3 DNA sequence: TGCAGCGTTGAAGGGGCAGCTTGGGATACGCAGTATTTT. Its protein is CSVEGAAWDTQYF.

V usage is TRBV10-3 and J usage is TRBJ2-7, with D perhaps matching TRBD1 (7 bases). The CDR3 extends over 14 amino acids. The V and J ends lost 10 bases and 3 bases respectively, with 19 bases between them. The germline gives CDR1 ENHRY, CDR2 SYGVKD. In DNA, the CDR3 is TGTGCCAGCGGCGGCGGGACAGCAGTCTACGAGCAGTACTTC. Its protein is CASGGGTAVYEQYF.

About this clonotype itself: This may be a read error: a much more frequent sequence differs by one nucleotide. The CDR3 ends on some other residue instead of the conserved phenylalanine or tryptophan, so this is likely a read error. This sequence joins TRBV6-2 or TRBV6-3 and TRBJ1-1, with TRBD1 as a possible D gene (5 bases). The CDR3 spans 14 residues. The germline V gene encodes CDR1 MNHEY and CDR2 SVGEGT. Trimming cost V 2 bases and J 5 bases, with 12 bases left between them. DNA for the CDR3: TGTGCCAGCAGTTACGGGGGGGTAAAGACTGAAGCTTTCCTT. Its protein product is CASSYGGVKTEAFL.

This clonotype was counted a few times. This chain connects TRBV20-1 to TRBJ2-5; TRBD2 matches 14 bases. The CDR3 consists of 16 residues. Germline loops: CDR1 DFQATT, CDR2 SNEGSKA (reference sequence). V was clipped by 5 bases and J by 1 base; unmatched bases: 6. CDR3 protein: CSAYAGTSGSQETQYF. The CDR3 DNA sequence: TGCAGTGCTTACGCCGGGACTAGCGGGAGCCAAGAGACCCAGTACTTC.

The chain links TRBV6-4 to TRBJ2-2; 8 bases agree with TRBD2. The V gene end was trimmed by 5 bases and the J gene end by 4 bases; junction bases not matched to a gene: 0. The CDR3 runs 13 residues. CDR1 and CDR2 from the germline V gene are MRHNA and SNTAGT. The CDR3 spells CASSSGSTGELFF. The CDR3 DNA sequence: TGTGCCAGCAGTAGCGGGAGCACCGGGGAGCTGTTTTTT.

This clonotype was observed once. This may be a read error: a much more frequent sequence differs by one nucleotide. V usage is TRBV20-1 and J usage is TRBJ2-7; TRBD2 aligns across 7 bases. The CDR3 loop spans 14 amino acids. J was trimmed by 1 base and V by 4 bases; bases with no gene match: 7. Looked up from germline, CDR1 is DFQATT and CDR2 is SNEGSKA (reference sequence). CDR3 coding DNA: TGCAGTGCTATAACTAGCGAGTCGTCCTACGAGCAGTACTTC. This translates into CSAITSESSYEQYF.

This clonotype has ten or more counts. The chain links TRBV30 to TRBJ2-1; D perhaps matches TRBD1 (6 bases). This CDR3 spans 12 amino acids. Deletions cut 2 bases from V and 9 bases from J, with 11 bases between. The germline gives CDR1 GTSNPN, CDR2 SVGIG (reference sequence). The CDR3 DNA follows: TGTGCCTGGAGTCACTCAGGGGTTGAGCAGTTCTTC. It codes for CAWSHSGVEQFF.